The 17 T cell receptor beta chains presented below share a single source sample, sequenced in a study of shared T cell receptors in the human thymus. The data were produced by immunoSEQ multiplex PCR, yet TCRdb's version contains in-frame clones alone and is incomplete. The sample lists 700,000 to 750,000 clones; over 75% were seen once. These data are also associated with another study on human thymus T cells.

Material: thymocytes. These receptors originate from a girl under three years old with a congenital heart defect.

V gene TRBV29-1 combines with J gene TRBJ1-1; 7 bases map to TRBD1. The CDR3 extends over 15 amino acids. The germline CDR1 and CDR2 sequences are SQVTM and ANQGSEA. With 8 bases clipped from V and 2 bases from J, the junction kept 14 bases outside the gene matches. For the CDR3, the DNA is TGCAGCTCTAACACCGGGACAGATCGTAACACTGAAGCTTTCTTT. Its translation is CSSNTGTDRNTEAFF.

V is TRBV18 and J is TRBJ1-2; TRBD1 matches at 9 bases. This CDR3 is built from 15 residues. The germline CDR1 and CDR2 sequences are KGHSH and LQKENI. The V and J ends lost 3 bases and 7 bases, in that order; junction bases with no gene match: 9. The CDR3 bases are TGTGCCAGCTCACCCTTGGGACAGGGAGGAGCTGGCTACACCTTC. Encoded protein: CASSPLGQGGAGYTF.

The rearrangement links TRBV7-9 to TRBJ1-2; D is possibly TRBD1 (5 bases). The CDR3 runs to 10 residues. Germline V gene data show CDR1 as SEHNR and CDR2 as FQNEAQ (reference sequence). The V end was cut by 7 bases, the J end by 6 bases, with 6 bases between. The CDR3 region has the DNA TGTGCCAGCATGGGGCATGGCTACACCTTC. This sequence encodes CASMGHGYTF.

The chain is built from TRBV27 and TRBJ1-1, with TRBD1 matching 7 bases. From germline, CDR1 is MNHEY and CDR2 SMNVEV (reference sequence). The CDR3 has 15 residues. J lost 3 bases, V lost 4 bases, and 8 bases had no gene match. In DNA form, the CDR3 reads TGTGCCAGCAGTTCAGACAGGGCGGGGTACACTGAAGCTTTCTTT. The encoded protein is CASSSDRAGYTEAFF.

The CDR3, as DNA: TGTGCCAGCAGCTTGGGGGTGGGACAGGGGTCCCCAAGGGAAGATTCACCCCTCCACTTT. Its protein is CASSLGVGQGSPREDSPLHF. The J gene is TRBJ1-6, the V gene TRBV5-8, with TRBD1 matching 10 bases. The germline V gene has CDR1 SGHTS and CDR2 YDEGEE. V lost 0 bases to trimming and J lost 8 bases; unmatched junction nucleotides: 17. The CDR3 sequence is 20 residues long.

This chain connects TRBV27 to TRBJ2-7; D is possibly TRBD2 (7 bases). This CDR3 has 16 residues. Germline V lookup: CDR1 MNHEY, CDR2 SMNVEV (reference sequence). The V end was cut by 0 bases, the J end by 6 bases, with 18 bases between. The DNA of the CDR3 is TGTGCCAGCAGTTTATCGAGAGGGGGGGGGCCGGGCGAGCAGTACTTC. Translating it yields CASSLSRGGGPGEQYF.

The DNA of the CDR3 is TGTGCCAGCAGCCTTCAAAGTTGCGGCAACACTGAAGCTTTCTTT. Amino acid sequence: CASSLQSCGNTEAFF. This chain uses TRBV14 with TRBJ1-1; D is unclear. The germline V gene has CDR1 SGHDN and CDR2 FVKESK. Trimming cost V 4 bases and J 2 bases, with 14 bases left between them. CDR3 length: 15 amino acids.

In DNA, the CDR3 is TGCGCCAGCAGGACTCTAGCGGGGGGGTACAATGAGCAGTTCTTC. It yields the protein CASRTLAGGYNEQFF. This sequence joins TRBV10-2 and TRBJ2-1; TRBD2 matches 12 bases. Germline CDR1 reads WSHSY; CDR2 reads SAAADI. The V gene end was trimmed by 6 bases and the J gene end by 4 bases; junction bases not matched to a gene: 4. The CDR3 covers 15 residues.

V gene TRBV5-6 combines with J gene TRBJ1-1, with 7 bases fitting TRBD1. The CDR3 extends over 14 amino acids. V gave up 5 bases and J gave up 10 bases; unmatched junction bases: 14. Germline V gives CDR1 SGHDT, CDR2 YYEEEE. CDR3 loop: CASSLTGAPRGAFF. The CDR3 bases are TGTGCCAGCAGTCTTACAGGGGCCCCCCGGGGAGCTTTCTTT.

About this clone itself: Here the CDR3 omits its conserved ending phenylalanine or tryptophan, so a read error is the likely source. It is unclear where the CDR3 begins or ends on the DNA, so no DNA is shown, and the CDR3 is as TCRdb lists it. This rearrangement joins TRBV20-1 to TRBJ1-1; TRBD1 is the table's D call and was not checked against the DNA. The CDR3 is 9 amino acids long, termini counted. Germline values: CDR1 DFQATT, CDR2 SNEGSKA (reference sequence). CDR3 amino acids: CSARNGQII.

The chain joins TRBV7-9 to TRBJ2-7, with unresolved D. CDR3 length: 14 amino acids. Germline lookup yields CDR1 SEHNR and CDR2 FQNEAQ (reference sequence). V gave up 3 bases and J gave up 3 bases, with 12 bases separating them. CDR3 in amino acids: CASSFERYSYEQYF. The CDR3 DNA is TGTGCCAGCAGCTTTGAACGCTACAGCTACGAGCAGTACTTC.

The chain couples TRBV5-1 to TRBJ2-1; 9 nucleotides line up with TRBD2. CDR3 length equals 15 residues. V gave up 4 bases and J gave up 13 bases; unmatched junction bases: 15. The germline CDR1 and CDR2 sequences are SGHRS and YFSETQ. This chain's CDR3 is CASSPPRRAGGPQFF. The CDR3 DNA reads as TGCGCCAGCAGCCCCCCTCGCAGGGCGGGGGGGCCCCAGTTCTTC.

The rearrangement joins TRBV5-1 to TRBJ2-7; D is perhaps TRBD1 (6 bases). Trimming took off 0 bases at V and 5 bases at J, with 15 bases between the two ends. The length of the CDR3 is 15 residues. CDR1 is SGHRS, CDR2 YFSETQ, per germline. CDR3: CASSLVQGYEDEQYF. CDR3 coding DNA: TGCGCCAGCAGCTTGGTACAGGGCTATGAGGACGAGCAGTACTTC.

The V and J genes are TRBV11-2 and TRBJ1-1; no clear D. The V gene's germline CDR1 is SGHAT and CDR2 FQNNGV. The length of the CDR3 is 17 residues. The V end lost 5 bases, the J end lost 0 bases, and 19 bases lay between the germline ends. The CDR3 coding sequence is TGTGCCAGCAGCCCAATCTCAGGTACAGAGCTGAACACTGAAGCTTTCTTT. Translation gives CASSPISGTELNTEAFF.

V usage is TRBV28 and J usage is TRBJ1-5; 7 bases are shared with TRBD1. The length of the CDR3 is 17 residues. Trimming took 8 bases from V and 0 from J; bases not matched to a gene: 13. Germline CDR1 reads MDHEN; CDR2 reads SYDVKM. CDR3 in DNA: TGTGCCAGCTTGCGGGCCAAAACAGGGGATAGCAATCAGCCCCAGCATTTT. It translates to CASLRAKTGDSNQPQHF.

The V call is TRBV6-6, the J call TRBJ1-1; tentatively, D is TRBD1 (6 bases). V shed 0 bases and J shed 3 bases, with 11 bases lying between them. Germline V gene lookup returns CDR1 MNHNY and CDR2 SVGAGI (reference sequence). The CDR3 totals 15 residues. Here the CDR3 reads CASSYSKQGYTEAFF. For the CDR3, the DNA is TGTGCCAGCAGTTACTCGAAACAGGGATACACTGAAGCTTTCTTT.

The chain employs TRBV19 and TRBJ1-1, with a weak D call TRBD1 (6 bases). V lost 2 bases and J lost 10, with 14 bases in between. The CDR3 extends over 13 amino acids. Germline assignment: CDR1 LNHDA and CDR2 SQIVND (reference sequence). This CDR3 reads CASSIWPPRGAFF. CDR3 nucleotide sequence: TGTGCCAGTAGTATATGGCCCCCCAGGGGAGCTTTCTTT. Full variable domain (rest looked up from reference TRBV19 and TRBJ1-1): DGGITQSPKYLFRKEGQNVTLSCEQNLNHDAMYWYRQDPGQGLRLIYYSQIVNDFQKGDIAEGYSVSREKKESFPLTVTSAQKNPTAFYLCASSIWPPRGAFFGQGTRLTVV.